A selection of T cell receptor beta chains follows, all from one sample in a study of T cells in Graves' hyperthyroidism and ophthalmopathy. TCRdb re-called the multiplex PCR reads with MiXCR, one entry per CDR3 protein. The data hold 600,000 to 850,000 distinct CDR3 sequences, with approximately 18% observed a single time. The specimen was blood. All receptors come from a woman aged 45 to 65 with Graves' hyperthyroidism that later progressed to Graves' ophthalmopathy. CDR3s include the opening cysteine and the closing phenylalanine or tryptophan. D genes are given only for firm matches. The size entry is marked missing in some rows and otherwise reads once, few, many or a size class.

j_call v_call d_call clone_size cdr3_nt cdr3_aa
TRBJ2-3 TRBV12-3/TRBV12-4 . few TGTGCCAGCAGTTTAGCTGGGAAGTGGGATACGCAGTATTTT CASSLAGKWDTQYF
TRBJ1-1 TRBV5-1 TRBD1 . TGTGCCAGCAGCGTAGAGGCGGGACAGACGGAAGCTTTCTTT CASSVEAGQTEAFF
TRBJ1-4 TRBV19 . . TGTGCCAGTAGTATCGGACCGGGACGGCCGAATGAAAAACTGTTTTTT CASSIGPGRPNEKLFF
TRBJ1-1 TRBV6-1 . . TGTGCCAGCTGGCGTGGAAAGAACACTGAAGCTTTCTTT CASWRGKNTEAFF
TRBJ1-1 TRBV7-6 TRBD1 many TGTGCCTCGGCAGGGGGACAAAACACTGAAGCTTTCTTT CASAGGQNTEAFF
TRBJ1-6 TRBV2 . many TGTGCCAGCAGGCCTACGACGATGAGCTCCTATAATTCACCCCTCCACTTT CASRPTTMSSYNSPLHF
TRBJ2-5 TRBV5-1 TRBD2 few TGCGCCAGCAGCTTGGTGGCAGCGGGGGCGGAGACCCAGTACTTC CASSLVAAGAETQYF
TRBJ1-4 TRBV19 . once TGTGCCAGTAGTAGCGGTGGGGGGGCGTTAATCGGCGAAAAACTGTTTTTT CASSSGGGALIGEKLFF
TRBJ2-7 TRBV9 TRBD1 . TGTGCCAGCAGCTACAGGGGGCGCCGGGACGAGCAGTACTTC CASSYRGRRDEQYF
TRBJ1-5 TRBV7-2 . . TGTGCCAGCAGCAGTGTAGGGACTTCTTATCAGCCCCAGCATTTT CASSSVGTSYQPQHF
TRBJ2-7 TRBV27 TRBD2 . TGTGCCAGCAATCCCCCTAGCGGCGAGCAGTACTTC CASNPPSGEQYF
TRBJ1-6 TRBV12-3/TRBV12-4 . . TGTGCCAGCAGTTCCCCACTTCCCTATAATTCACCCCTCCACTTT CASSSPLPYNSPLHF
TRBJ2-1 TRBV9 TRBD2 . TGTGCCAGCAGCGTAGTACCCAGGGAGGGTTACAATGAGCAGTTCTTC CASSVVPREGYNEQFF
TRBJ2-2 TRBV19 . . TGTGCCAGTAGTATGTCCGGGGAGCTGTTTTTT CASSMSGELFF
TRBJ2-2 TRBV11-3 . few TGTGCCAGCAGCATAACCACCGGGAGAATAAGGACCGGGGAGCTGTTTTTT CASSITTGRIRTGELFF
TRBJ1-5 TRBV19 . . TGTGCCAGTAGAATGGACAGCACGGCCCAGCATTTT CASRMDSTAQHF
TRBJ1-1 TRBV7-3 . many TGTGCCAGCAGCTTAGATCGGGAGAACACTGAAGCTTTCTTT CASSLDRENTEAFF
TRBJ1-2 TRBV10-3 . few TGTGCCATCAGTACGAAGACGGATAACTATGGCTACACCTTC CAISTKTDNYGYTF
TRBJ2-1 TRBV5-1 . . TGCGCCAGCAGCCCACCCGGGCCGACCAATGAGCAGTTCTTC CASSPPGPTNEQFF
TRBJ2-3 TRBV7-9 . many TGTGCCAGCAGCTTAACGGCTAGTAGTACAGATACGCAGTATTTT CASSLTASSTDTQYF